Listed here are 18 T cell receptor beta chains from one sample, sequenced in a study of Ad26.COV2.S vaccination and SARS-CoV-2 variants. TCRdb keeps only in-frame clones here, not all; method: immunoSEQ multiplex PCR. The sample carries tens of thousands of clones, roughly 84% recorded once. The input for sequencing was peripheral blood, taken after recovery from COVID-19. These receptors all stem from a human donor who had recovered from COVID-19.

The V call is TRBV11-3, the J call TRBJ1-1; no definite D call. The CDR3 is made up of 11 amino acids. The V and J ends lost 2 bases and 2 bases respectively, with 0 bases between them. Germline values: CDR1 SGHNT, CDR2 YENEEA. The CDR3 is CASSLNTEAFF. The CDR3 DNA sequence: TGTGCCAGCAGCTTAAACACTGAAGCTTTCTTT.

The chain employs TRBV4-1 and TRBJ2-7; the match to TRBD2 covers 7 bases. V shed 1 base and J 2 bases; nucleotides not matched to a gene: 2. This CDR3 has 14 residues. Germline values: CDR1 MGHRA, CDR2 YSYEKL. The CDR3, as DNA: TGCGCCAGCAGCCAAGGCGGGACTACCTACGAGCAGTACTTC. Encoded protein: CASSQGGTTYEQYF.

This clone was detected only once. The chain joins TRBV5-1 to TRBJ1-4, with 8 bases fitting TRBD1. Germline V gives CDR1 SGHRS, CDR2 YFSETQ. Trimming removed 3 bases from V and 7 bases from J; junction bases left unmatched: 8. The CDR3 loop spans 15 amino acids. The CDR3 DNA sequence: TGCGCCAGCAGCTCAGGACAGGGATGGGGTGAAAAACTGTTTTTT. Protein product: CASSSGQGWGEKLFF. The whole variable domain, remainder taken from reference TRBV5-1 and TRBJ1-4, is KAGVTQTPRYLIKTRGQQVTLSCSPISGHRSVSWYQQTPGQGLQFLFEYFSETQRNKGNFPGRFSGRQFSNSRSEMNVSTLELGDSALYLCASSSGQGWGEKLFFGSGTQLSVL.

The V and J genes are TRBV7-2 and TRBJ2-7; no definite D call. CDR1 SGHTA and CDR2 FQGNSA come from the germline V gene. CDR3 length: 12 residues. V gave up 5 bases and J gave up 5 bases, with 10 bases separating them. This chain's CDR3 is CASSTDRDEQYF. DNA of the CDR3: TGTGCCAGCAGCACAGATCGGGACGAGCAGTACTTC.

This chain joins TRBV12-5 and TRBJ1-1, with a tentative D call TRBD1 (5 bases). Per germline, CDR1 LGHNT and CDR2 FRNRAP. This CDR3 is built from 17 residues. The V end was cut by 0 bases, the J end by 0 bases, with 14 bases between. The DNA of the CDR3 is TGTGCTAGTGGTTTGGTCATTAAGGGGCCTATGAACACTGAAGCTTTCTTT. It specifies CASGLVIKGPMNTEAFF.

The rearrangement links TRBV2 to TRBJ2-1; maybe TRBD2 (6 bases). Trimming stripped 1 base from V and 3 bases from J, with 13 bases between. The CDR3 spans 16 residues. Germline values: CDR1 SNHLY, CDR2 FYNNEI. CDR3 in DNA: TGTGCCAGCAGTGAAGAGTTGAGCGGGCTCTACAATGAGCAGTTCTTC. Translation: CASSEELSGLYNEQFF.

The CDR3 sequence is CASSATLGTIYF. The CDR3 DNA is TGTGCCAGCAGCGCTACCTTGGGCACCATATATTTT. The rearrangement links TRBV9 to TRBJ1-3; no clear D gene. The CDR3 extends over 12 amino acids. V gave up 3 bases and J gave up 9 bases, with 10 bases separating them. Germline V gene data show CDR1 as SGDLS and CDR2 as YYNGEE.

V is TRBV5-6 and J is TRBJ2-1; 10 bases are a match to TRBD2. Losses at the gene ends were 4 bases for V and 1 base for J; bases not matched to a gene: 11. CDR3 length: 18 residues. Germline values: CDR1 SGHDT, CDR2 YYEEEE. The CDR3 DNA sequence: TGTGCCAGCAGCCCCCGAAGCGGGAGGGCGATATCCTACAATGAGCAGTTCTTC. This sequence encodes CASSPRSGRAISYNEQFF.

V gene TRBV10-3 combines with J gene TRBJ1-1; the D is unclear. This CDR3 comprises 14 residues. Between the trimmed V and J ends, which lost 2 bases and 2 bases, there was a span of 9 bases. Germline CDR1 and CDR2: ENHRY and SYGVKD. The CDR3: CAISEPRGNTEAFF. For the CDR3, the DNA is TGTGCCATCAGTGAGCCTCGGGGAAACACTGAAGCTTTCTTT.

The rearrangement uses TRBV7-6 and TRBJ2-3; 7 bases are a match to TRBD1. The CDR3 runs 16 residues. J was trimmed by 3 bases and V by 6 bases; bases with no gene match: 12. Germline CDR1 SGHVS, CDR2 FNYEAQ. The CDR3 loop reads CASSQPGGLSTDTQYF. The CDR3 DNA sequence: TGTGCCAGCAGTCAGCCAGGGGGTTTAAGTACAGATACGCAGTATTTT.

DNA for the CDR3: TGTGCCAGCAGCTCCCTTGGGACCACAGATACGCAGTATTTT. Its protein product is CASSSLGTTDTQYF. The chain recombines TRBV11-2 with TRBJ2-3, with D perhaps TRBD1 or TRBD2 (5 bases each). V was cut by 4 bases and J by 2 bases, with 10 bases left in between. Germline CDR1 SGHAT, CDR2 FQNNGV. The CDR3 has 14 amino acids.

The genes are TRBV7-9 and TRBJ2-1; TRBD2 matches at 14 bases. This CDR3 contains 15 residues. V lost 5 bases to trimming and J lost 8 bases; unmatched junction nucleotides: 5. CDR1 and CDR2 (germline): SEHNR, FQNEAQ (reference sequence). Here the CDR3 DNA reads TGTGCCAGCAGCCGACTAGCGGGAGGGCACCATGAGCAGTTCTTC. It translates to CASSRLAGGHHEQFF. The variable domain in full, with the rest retrieved from reference TRBV7-9 and TRBJ2-1, is DTGVSQNPRHKITKRGQNVTFRCDPISEHNRLYWYRQTLGQGPEFLTYFQNEAQLEKSRLLSDRFSAERPKGSFSTLEIQRTEQGDSAMYLCASSRLAGGHHEQFFGPGTRLTVL.

This clone came up a few times. The chain recombines TRBV6-5 with TRBJ1-5; D is undetermined. This CDR3 is built from 13 residues. Trimming removed 5 bases from V and 9 bases from J, with 14 bases in between. The germline CDR1 and CDR2 sequences are MNHEY and SVGAGI. CDR3: CASSREGPRPQHF. DNA for the CDR3: TGTGCCAGCAGTCGGGAGGGCCCAAGGCCCCAGCATTTT.

This clone turned up a few times. V and J are TRBV28 and TRBJ1-4; tentative D call: TRBD1 (6 bases). The CDR3 covers 13 residues. In germline, CDR1 is MDHEN, CDR2 SYDVKM. Trimming shortened V by 6 bases and J by 3 bases, and 8 bases separated the two germline ends. The DNA for the CDR3 is TGTGCCAGCAGGGGGGCGGCTAATGAAAAACTGTTTTTT. Translation: CASRGAANEKLFF.

V is TRBV28 and J is TRBJ1-5; D may be TRBD1 (5 bases). V lost 6 bases and J 0 bases, leaving 24 bases between the germline ends. In germline, CDR1 is MDHEN, CDR2 SYDVKM. This CDR3 comprises 19 residues. The CDR3 here is CASSFVPGVDTYSNQPQHF. For the CDR3, the DNA is TGTGCCAGCAGCTTCGTCCCGGGGGTGGACACATATAGCAATCAGCCCCAGCATTTT.

The chain couples TRBV6-4 to TRBJ2-7, with D uncertain. Germline lookup yields CDR1 MRHNA and CDR2 SNTAGT. Trimming removed 6 bases at V and 1 base at J, with 22 bases between. The CDR3 totals 17 residues. The CDR3 sequence: CASRDRAVASGSYEQYF. CDR3 bases: TGTGCCAGCAGGGACCGGGCCGTAGCTTCGGGTTCCTACGAGCAGTACTTC.

The V gene is TRBV4-1, the J gene TRBJ2-7, with 8 nucleotides matching TRBD2. Trimming took 3 bases from V and 3 from J; bases not matched to a gene: 4. CDR3 length: 14 residues. The germline V gene has CDR1 MGHRA and CDR2 YSYEKL. CDR3 sequence reads: CASSHESGSYEQYF. The CDR3 DNA follows: TGCGCCAGCAGCCATGAAAGCGGGAGCTACGAGCAGTACTTC.

V gene TRBV27 combines with J gene TRBJ2-2; 8 bases agree with TRBD1. This CDR3 region has 15 residues. Germline CDR1 reads MNHEY; CDR2 reads SMNVEV (reference sequence). V was pared by 8 bases and J by 2 bases, with 7 bases of the junction left unmatched. CDR3 amino acids: CASCTGGLNTGELFF. The CDR3 nucleotides read TGTGCCAGCTGTACAGGGGGACTTAACACCGGGGAGCTGTTTTTT.